These 25 T cell receptor beta chains share one sample of origin, sequenced in a study of early T cells in non-severe SARS-CoV-2 infection. MiXCR, run by TCRdb on the 5' RACE reads, gives a single entry per CDR3 protein. The sample carries about 48,000 distinct CDR3 sequences, around 14% recorded once. The sample comprised whole blood. All receptors derive from an adult who was a healthcare worker with PCR-confirmed SARS-CoV-2 infection or an uninfected control (not recorded which).

This clonotype was seen a handful of times. The V gene is TRBV12-3 or TRBV12-4, the J gene TRBJ1-2, with 8 bases lining up with TRBD1. This CDR3 has 13 amino acids. The junction had 6 bases not matched to a gene; V was cut back by 5 bases and J by 7 bases. The CDR3 region has the DNA TGTGCCAGCAGTCCGGACAGGGTCGGTGGCTACACCTTC. Its protein is CASSPDRVGGYTF.

This clonotype was found many times. The rearrangement joins TRBV21-1 to TRBJ2-7; the table's D call of TRBD2 was not tested on the DNA. TRBV21-1 is labeled a pseudogene. The CDR3 spans 19 residues. For the CDR3, the DNA is TGTGCCAGCAGCATACAGGGGAGGAGGGCCCGGGCGTCAGCCTACGAGCAGTACTTC. This encodes CASSIQGRRARASAYEQYF.

There are many counts of this clonotype. The chain uses TRBV5-1 and TRBJ2-5; D gene ambiguous. Trimming stripped 4 bases from V and 2 bases from J, with 18 bases between. Germline V lookup: CDR1 SGHRS, CDR2 YFSETQ. The CDR3 is 16 residues long. The DNA of the CDR3 is TGCGCCAGCAGCCCCCAAGGTACGGCGGAACAAGAGACCCAGTACTTC. As protein: CASSPQGTAEQETQYF.

The sample holds a few counts of this clonotype. J is TRBJ1-2 and V is TRBV29-1; D call uncertain. Germline V gene data show CDR1 as SQVTM and CDR2 as ANQGSEA. CDR3 length: 13 amino acids. V shed 4 bases and J shed 3 bases, with 12 bases lying between them. CDR3 nucleotide sequence: TGCAGCGTTGGGATAGGGATGGACTATGGCTACACCTTC. As protein: CSVGIGMDYGYTF.

This clonotype was counted at least ten times. The V and J genes are TRBV12-3 or TRBV12-4 and TRBJ2-5; D is perhaps TRBD1 (6 bases). The CDR3 consists of 15 residues. Trimming took 6 bases from V and 2 from J, leaving 16 bases between them. The CDR3 reads CASRYKQGEQETQYF. CDR3 sequence (DNA): TGTGCCAGCAGATACAAACAGGGAGAACAAGAGACCCAGTACTTC.

This clonotype has only a few counts. The CDR3 protein is CASSQEGERATGYTF. CDR3 bases: TGCGCCAGCAGCCAAGAGGGGGAAAGGGCTACTGGCTACACCTTC. The rearrangement uses TRBV4-1 and TRBJ1-2, with TRBD1 as a possible D gene (5 bases). Germline V lookup: CDR1 MGHRA, CDR2 YSYEKL. CDR3 length: 15 residues. V was pared by 0 bases and J by 7 bases, with 15 bases between.

V gene TRBV29-1 combines with J gene TRBJ2-3; D call uncertain. CDR1 is SQVTM, CDR2 ANQGSEA, per germline. The length of the CDR3 is 13 residues. V was pared by 5 bases and J by 1 base, with 10 bases between. The DNA of the CDR3 is TGCAGCGTTCCTTCCCGGGGCACAGATACGCAGTATTTT. It yields the protein CSVPSRGTDTQYF.

The V and J genes are TRBV6-6 and TRBJ2-7; perhaps TRBD2 as D (7 bases). Germline V CDR1 and CDR2: MNHNY, SVGAGI (reference sequence). The germline V and J ends were trimmed by 6 bases and 7 bases, with 16 bases remaining between them. This CDR3 region has 13 residues. CDR3 region: CASSPSGGREQYF. The CDR3 DNA follows: TGTGCCAGCAGCCCCTCGGGGGGCCGGGAGCAGTACTTC.

V and J are TRBV5-1 and TRBJ1-6; D is perhaps TRBD1 (6 bases). The CDR3 extends over 12 amino acids. Trimming stripped 0 bases from V and 18 bases from J, with 13 bases between. The germline gives CDR1 SGHRS, CDR2 YFSETQ. The CDR3 loop is CASSLGEGENHF. The CDR3 DNA is TGCGCCAGCAGCTTGGGTGAGGGGGAGAACCACTTT.

This clonotype was detected ten times or more. The genes are TRBV5-6 and TRBJ1-1, with D unresolved. V was pared by 3 bases and J by 2 bases, with 11 bases between. Germline V CDR1 and CDR2: SGHDT, YYEEEE. The CDR3 is 14 residues long. The CDR3 sequence: CASSWAGLNTEAFF. CDR3 nucleotides: TGTGCCAGCAGCTGGGCCGGACTTAACACTGAAGCTTTCTTT.

This clonotype occurred many times. This chain uses TRBV18 with TRBJ2-3; D remains unclear. The germline gives CDR1 KGHSH, CDR2 LQKENI. Trimming left V 0 bases short and J 2 bases short, with 9 bases between. The CDR3 is 15 residues long. The CDR3 nucleotides read TGTGCCAGCTCACCACCTAGGCAGTACACAGATACGCAGTATTTT. It is translated as CASSPPRQYTDTQYF.

This clonotype was detected many times. This chain connects TRBV6-5 to TRBJ2-1; 8 nucleotides match TRBD1. The germline V gene encodes CDR1 MNHEY and CDR2 SVGAGI. This CDR3 region has 16 residues. V was clipped by 6 bases and J by 1 base; unmatched bases: 8. CDR3 bases: TGTGCCAGCAGGGCCGGACAGGGACGATCCTACAATGAGCAGTTCTTC. Its protein product is CASRAGQGRSYNEQFF.

The CDR3, as DNA: TGTGCCAGCAGCCCGTGGGGGAGGGATCAGCCCCAGCATTTT. Its translation is CASSPWGRDQPQHF. The chain combines TRBV7-2 with TRBJ1-5, with a tentative D call TRBD1 (5 bases). Trimming took 5 bases from V and 5 from J, leaving 13 bases between them. CDR3 length: 14 amino acids. Per the germline V gene, CDR1 is SGHTA and CDR2 is FQGNSA.

This clonotype was observed at least ten times. J is TRBJ1-3 and V is TRBV10-1; D possibly corresponds to TRBD1 (5 bases). V was trimmed by 3 bases and J by 4 bases, leaving 13 bases between them. Germline-derived CDR1 and CDR2 are WNHNN and SYGVQD (reference sequence). CDR3 length: 15 residues. CDR3 DNA: TGCGCCAGCAGTGATCTCGCGGGGACGGGAAACACCATATATTTT. The encoded protein is CASSDLAGTGNTIYF.

This clonotype was seen more than once but under ten times. The chain has TRBV12-3 or TRBV12-4 and TRBJ1-2, with no clear D. V was pared by 5 bases and J by 1 base, with 8 bases between. The CDR3 totals 13 residues. The CDR3 coding sequence is TGTGCCAGCAGTCCCCAAAGTAACTATGGCTACACCTTC. Amino acid sequence: CASSPQSNYGYTF.

V gene TRBV3-1 combines with J gene TRBJ1-1; D is undetermined. CDR1 is LGHDT and CDR2 is YNNKEL in the germline V gene (reference sequence). Trimming left V 4 bases short and J 3 bases short, with 12 bases between. CDR3 length: 14 amino acids. The CDR3 loop reads CASSPHSADTEAFF. The CDR3 DNA follows: TGTGCCAGCAGCCCTCACTCGGCGGACACTGAAGCTTTCTTT.

This clonotype showed up many times. The rearrangement links TRBV5-8 to TRBJ2-7, with TRBD1 identical over 8 bases. With V trimmed by 6 bases and J by 6 bases, 11 bases remained unmatched. CDR3 length: 14 amino acids. Germline CDR1 and CDR2: SGHTS and YDEGEE. The CDR3 bases are TGTGCCAGCAAGGGCGGCTACAGGGGGTCCGAGCAGTACTTC. It specifies CASKGGYRGSEQYF.

This clonotype was observed at least ten times. The rearrangement uses TRBV11-2 and TRBJ2-7; the D gene is possibly TRBD1 (6 bases). Deletions cut 0 bases from V and 4 bases from J, with 13 bases between. This CDR3 comprises 15 residues. The germline V gene has CDR1 SGHAT and CDR2 FQNNGV. The CDR3 spells CASSLEEQGWYEQYF. The CDR3 DNA follows: TGTGCCAGCAGCTTAGAAGAACAGGGCTGGTACGAGCAGTACTTC.

This clonotype has at least ten counts. This chain connects TRBV19 to TRBJ1-1; D ambiguous. V lost 7 bases, J lost 7 bases, and 13 bases lay in between. CDR3 size: 12 residues. The V gene's germline CDR1 is LNHDA and CDR2 SQIVND (reference sequence). The CDR3 region has the DNA TGTGCCAGTAATTCTATCTCCGATGAAGCTTTCTTT. Amino acid sequence: CASNSISDEAFF.

The table lists this clonotype with many counts. The chain carries TRBV28 and TRBJ2-7, with D possibly matching TRBD2 (5 bases). The germline V and J ends were trimmed by 8 bases and 2 bases, with 16 bases remaining between them. Germline CDR1 MDHEN, CDR2 SYDVKM. This CDR3 is 14 amino acids long. The CDR3 here is CASHSPGDPYEQYF. The CDR3 DNA follows: TGTGCCAGCCACAGTCCCGGGGATCCCTACGAGCAGTACTTC.

This clonotype was seen more than once but under ten times. This sequence joins TRBV25-1 and TRBJ1-1, with D tentatively TRBD1 (5 bases). Germline CDR1 and CDR2: MGHDK and SYGVNS. The length of the CDR3 is 15 residues. Trimming took 6 bases from V and 5 from J, leaving 19 bases between them. CDR3 amino acids: CASRSQVMRGTEAFF. Written as DNA, the CDR3 is TGTGCCAGCAGGAGCCAGGTTATGAGGGGAACTGAAGCTTTCTTT.

This clonotype was counted many times. V and J are TRBV10-2 and TRBJ1-1; a possible D gene is TRBD1 (6 bases). V was trimmed by 10 bases and J by 8 bases, leaving 17 bases between them. CDR1 and CDR2 (germline): WSHSY, SAAADI. The length of the CDR3 is 12 residues. The CDR3 reads CATILQGAEAFF. Written as DNA, the CDR3 is TGCGCCACCATCTTACAGGGAGCAGAAGCTTTCTTT.

The chain couples TRBV6-1 to TRBJ1-1, with D possibly being TRBD1 (5 bases). The germline V gene has CDR1 MNHNS and CDR2 SASEGT. This CDR3 contains 21 residues. Trimming cost V 0 bases and J 0 bases, with 26 bases left between them. The CDR3 loop reads CASSEALRDFRLLGLNTEAFF. The CDR3 DNA reads TGTGCCAGCAGTGAAGCCCTTCGGGACTTCCGACTCCTGGGCTTGAACACTGAAGCTTTCTTT.

The gene calls are TRBV7-9 and TRBJ1-2; 10 bases line up with TRBD1. V trimming: 4 bases; J trimming: 3 bases; junction bases outside the gene matches: 8. Looked up from germline, CDR1 is SEHNR and CDR2 is FQNEAQ (reference sequence). This CDR3 is 16 amino acids long. The CDR3 sequence is CASSSSGTGVYYGYTF. For the CDR3, the DNA is TGTGCCAGCAGCTCATCCGGGACAGGGGTCTACTATGGCTACACCTTC.

The rearrangement links TRBV7-9 to TRBJ2-7, with TRBD1 matching over 9 bases. Unmatched junction bases numbered 7, after V lost 2 bases and J lost 5 bases. CDR1 is SEHNR and CDR2 is FQNEAQ in the germline V gene (reference sequence). The CDR3 extends over 15 amino acids. The CDR3 region is CASSLMGQGGDEQYF. In DNA form, the CDR3 reads TGTGCCAGCAGCTTAATGGGACAGGGAGGTGACGAGCAGTACTTC.